This TCR beta chain was recorded in a study of siplizumab effects on memory and regulatory T cells. Points from the study as a whole: Naive T cells appeared more varied than memory cells and looked like key alloresponse contributors. Only a minority of proliferating CD4+ or CD8+ clones had an assignable naive or memory phenotype, with roughly 75-96% lacking one.

Points on this clone: As yet, its antigen is unknown.

The CDR3 is 13 residues long. Trimming took 5 bases from V and 9 from J, leaving 14 bases between them. The germline CDR1 and CDR2 sequences are SGHTA and FQGTGA. TCRdb keeps only in-frame clones here, not all; method: immunoSEQ multiplex PCR. The data show some 87,000 clones, 90% seen once. Input material: CD4+ T cells sorted from blood. This sequence joins TRBV7-3 and TRBJ2-1; possibly TRBD2 for D (6 bases). This sequence was found in a human donor in good health. CDR3 DNA: TGTGCCAGCAGCCCCGGGCTAGCGAGTGAGCAGTTCTTC. This gives the protein CASSPGLASEQFF.